Detailed here is one T cell receptor (beta chain). The data originate from a study of T cell changes during pregnancy in multiple sclerosis. The protocol was immunoSEQ multiplex PCR, while the TCRdb copy is restricted to in-frame clones and leaves out a portion. The sample records under 40,000 clones, 70% to 90% being singletons. Germline CDR1 SNHLY, CDR2 FYNNEI. The CDR3 is 14 amino acids. V was cut by 8 bases and J by 4 bases, with 15 bases left in between. The sequence came from a female donor with multiple sclerosis, enrolled in a pregnancy study. The sequences come from CD4+ T cells from peripheral blood mononuclear cells, collected before pregnancy. The chain joins TRBV2 to TRBJ1-5; possibly TRBD1 for D (6 bases). The CDR3 DNA is TGTGCCAGCGCGTGGGCAGGGGAGAATCAGCCCCAGCATTTT. It translates to CASAWAGENQPQHF. The complete variable domain, with remaining parts taken from reference TRBV2 and TRBJ1-5, reads EPEVTQTPSHQVTQMGQEVILRCVPISNHLYFYWYRQILGQKVEFLVSFYNNEISEKSEIFDDQFSVERPDGSNFTLKIRSTKLEDSAMYFCASAWAGENQPQHFGDGTRLSIL.